The clone carrying this T cell receptor beta chain was detected only a few times. As yet, its antigen is unknown. The record originates from a study of T cell clones after liver transplantation. For the study at large: Timepoints were pre-transplant, pre-withdrawal, and after withdrawal was completed or failed.

Profiled with immunoSEQ multiplex PCR; TCRdb holds only in-frame clones, not every one. The sample lists roughly 100,000 clones, 75% to 90% occurring once. General study results and limits: Rather than being deleted, graft donor-reactive T cells may have moved into the graft. A significant post-transplant drop in circulating graft-donor-reactive CD4 TCRbeta sequences occurred in most of the 8 subjects.

Unstimulated PBMCs were sorted into CD3+CD4+ and CD3+CD8+ populations. The germline CDR1 and CDR2 sequences are LGHNT and FRNRAP. The CDR3 spans 15 residues. J lost 2 bases, V lost 1 base, and 0 bases had no gene match. The chain has TRBV12-5 and TRBJ2-7; 12 bases map to TRBD1. The sequence was collected from a human donor who received a liver transplant. The material sequenced was CD4+ T cells from blood, taken before liver transplant. CDR3 sequence: CASGLGDRGPYEQYF. The CDR3 DNA sequence: TGTGCTAGTGGTTTGGGGGACAGGGGGCCCTACGAGCAGTACTTC.